The 25 T cell receptor beta chains given below trace back to one sample, sequenced in a study of shared clonotypes between healthy human individuals. Profiled with immunoSEQ multiplex PCR; TCRdb holds only in-frame clones, not every one. The sample consists of 2 million to 2.5 million clones, nearly 97% of them appearing once. Specimen: naive CD4+ T cells sorted from blood. Subset specified: CD45RA+ positively selected. These receptors all come from a man aged 18 to 35 in good health.

The chain is built from TRBV10-3 and TRBJ2-7; D gene ambiguous. The germline V gene has CDR1 ENHRY and CDR2 SYGVKD. This CDR3 spans 14 amino acids. V shed 2 bases and J shed 7 bases, with 15 bases lying between them. CDR3 loop: CAISEILGSGEQYF. CDR3 nucleotides: TGTGCCATCAGTGAGATCCTAGGCTCCGGGGAGCAGTACTTC.

This clone turned up a few times. In the same sample, other DNA sequences code for this CDR3. This chain connects TRBV19 to TRBJ1-5, with TRBD1 matching 8 bases. Germline CDR1 LNHDA, CDR2 SQIVND (reference sequence). This CDR3 is 13 amino acids long. The J segment lost 3 bases and the V segment lost 8 bases, leaving 3 bases of the junction unmatched. CDR3 nucleotides: TGTGCCAGTTCGGACAGGGACAATCAGCCCCAGCATTTT. Translating gives CASSDRDNQPQHF. Complete variable domain (other parts from reference TRBV19 and TRBJ1-5): DGGITQSPKYLFRKEGQNVTLSCEQNLNHDAMYWYRQDPGQGLRLIYYSQIVNDFQKGDIAEGYSVSREKKESFPLTVTSAQKNPTAFYLCASSDRDNQPQHFGDGTRLSIL.

The chain employs TRBV25-1 and TRBJ2-7; no firm D call. The CDR3 sequence is 12 residues long. Germline lookup yields CDR1 MGHDK and CDR2 SYGVNS. Trimming left V 5 bases short and J 2 bases short, with 7 bases between. The CDR3 spells CASSLAPYEQYF. CDR3 coding DNA: TGTGCCAGCAGTCTTGCTCCCTACGAGCAGTACTTC.

This rearrangement joins TRBV5-1 to TRBJ1-1; D remains ambiguous. Germline lookup yields CDR1 SGHRS and CDR2 YFSETQ. Deletions cut 2 bases from V and 0 bases from J, with 11 bases between. The CDR3 totals 15 residues. The CDR3 sequence: CASSFGQILNTEAFF. The CDR3 region has the DNA TGCGCCAGCAGCTTTGGCCAGATTTTGAACACTGAAGCTTTCTTT.

The chain couples TRBV5-1 to TRBJ1-6, with a tentative D call TRBD1 (5 bases). V was cut by 4 bases and J by 0 bases, with 14 bases left in between. This CDR3 comprises 17 residues. In germline, CDR1 is SGHRS, CDR2 YFSETQ. This CDR3 reads CASSLLTAHSYNSPLHF. CDR3 coding DNA: TGCGCCAGCAGCCTGTTGACAGCTCACTCCTATAATTCACCCCTCCACTTT. The complete variable domain, with remaining parts taken from reference TRBV5-1 and TRBJ1-6, reads KAGVTQTPRYLIKTRGQQVTLSCSPISGHRSVSWYQQTPGQGLQFLFEYFSETQRNKGNFPGRFSGRQFSNSRSEMNVSTLELGDSALYLCASSLLTAHSYNSPLHFGNGTRLTVT.

The V and J genes are TRBV11-3 and TRBJ2-1; 13 bases line up with TRBD2. V lost 4 bases and J lost 4; bases outside the gene matches: 1. The CDR3 runs to 15 residues. The germline V gene encodes CDR1 SGHNT and CDR2 YENEEA. The CDR3 nucleotides read TGTGCCAGCAGCTGGACTAGCGGGGGTTACAATGAGCAGTTCTTC. As protein: CASSWTSGGYNEQFF.

The chain carries TRBV5-8 and TRBJ2-7, with no clear D. The CDR3 contains 15 residues. Deletions cut 1 base from V and 0 bases from J, with 11 bases between. The germline V gene has CDR1 SGHTS and CDR2 YDEGEE. The DNA for the CDR3 is TGTGCCAGCAGCTTGAGGCCAGGCAGCTCCTACGAGCAGTACTTC. It codes for CASSLRPGSSYEQYF. The whole variable domain, remainder taken from reference TRBV5-8 and TRBJ2-7, is EAGVTQSPTHLIKTRGQQATLRCSPISGHTSVYWYQQALGLGLQFLLWYDEGEERNRGNFPPRFSGRQFPNYSSELNVNALELEDSALYLCASSLRPGSSYEQYFGPGTRLTVT.

This clone appeared a single time. The chain carries TRBV7-3 and TRBJ1-1; D is unclear. V lost 2 bases and J lost 1, with 5 bases in between. The CDR3 has 13 amino acids. Germline V gene sequence: CDR1 SGHTA, CDR2 FQGTGA. The CDR3 region has the DNA TGTGCCAGCAGCTTAGTGAGGAACACTGAAGCTTTCTTT. It yields the protein CASSLVRNTEAFF. Full variable domain (missing parts from reference TRBV7-3 and TRBJ1-1): GAGVSQTPSNKVTEKGKYVELRCDPISGHTALYWYRQSLGQGPEFLIYFQGTGAADDSGLPNDRFFAVRPEGSVSTLKIQRTERGDSAVYLCASSLVRNTEAFFGQGTRLTVV.

The V and J genes are TRBV28 and TRBJ1-3; maybe TRBD1 (5 bases). The V end was cut by 2 bases, the J end by 3 bases, with 11 bases between. This CDR3 spans 15 amino acids. Germline lookup yields CDR1 MDHEN and CDR2 SYDVKM. CDR3 protein: CASSLRGVIGNTIYF. For the CDR3, the DNA is TGTGCCAGCAGTTTACGGGGGGTAATTGGAAACACCATATATTTT.

The V call is TRBV6-1, the J call TRBJ2-7; D is undetermined. The CDR3 consists of 14 residues. The V gene's germline CDR1 is MNHNS and CDR2 SASEGT. The ends were cut back, 6 bases at V and 1 base at J, with 13 bases in the middle. CDR3 coding DNA: TGTGCCAGCAGCGCCTACGCCCAATCCTACGAGCAGTACTTC. Its translation: CASSAYAQSYEQYF.

The chain joins TRBV5-1 to TRBJ1-6, with 7 nucleotides matching TRBD1. Germline V CDR1 and CDR2: SGHRS, YFSETQ. V was pared by 4 bases and J by 10 bases, with 11 bases of the junction left unmatched. CDR3 size: 15 residues. Written as DNA, the CDR3 is TGCGCCAGCAGCACTGGGGACAGCGGGGGGTCACCCCTCCACTTT. It specifies CASSTGDSGGSPLHF.

The J gene is TRBJ2-3, the V gene TRBV5-1, with D possibly matching TRBD1 (8 bases). CDR1 and CDR2 (germline): SGHRS, YFSETQ. CDR3 length equals 15 residues. Trimming cost V 0 bases and J 7 bases, with 15 bases left between them. The CDR3 DNA sequence: TGCGCCAGCAGCTTGGACACAGGGGGAGGGAATACGCAGTATTTT. Translation: CASSLDTGGGNTQYF. The full variable domain, rest sourced from reference TRBV5-1 and TRBJ2-3, is KAGVTQTPRYLIKTRGQQVTLSCSPISGHRSVSWYQQTPGQGLQFLFEYFSETQRNKGNFPGRFSGRQFSNSRSEMNVSTLELGDSALYLCASSLDTGGGNTQYFGPGTRLTVL.

The chain combines TRBV30 with TRBJ2-1, with 8 bases fitting TRBD1. The CDR3 has 14 amino acids. V gave up 8 bases and J gave up 7 bases; unmatched junction bases: 13. CDR1 is GTSNPN, CDR2 SVGIG, per germline (reference sequence). The CDR3 sequence is CARKGQEAGNEQFF. The CDR3 nucleotides are TGTGCCCGCAAGGGACAGGAGGCCGGGAATGAGCAGTTCTTC. The full variable domain, with the rest looked up from reference TRBV30 and TRBJ2-1, is SQTIHQWPATLVQPVGSPLSLECTVEGTSNPNLYWYRQAAGRGLQLLFYSVGIGQISSEVPQNLSASRPQDRQFILSSKKLLLSDSGFYLCARKGQEAGNEQFFGPGTRLTVL.

This clone appeared once. The rearrangement links TRBV10-3 to TRBJ1-3, with 7 bases fitting TRBD1. Germline V lookup: CDR1 ENHRY, CDR2 SYGVKD. CDR3 length equals 13 residues. Losses at the gene ends were 10 bases for V and 0 bases for J; bases not matched to a gene: 3. This CDR3 is CASTGVSGNTIYF. CDR3 nucleotide sequence: TGTGCCAGCACAGGGGTCTCTGGAAACACCATATATTTT.

The CDR3 DNA is TGTGCCAGCAGCTTCGGGACTCCGTTAACCGATACGCAGTATTTT. Translated, it gives CASSFGTPLTDTQYF. The chain couples TRBV7-6 to TRBJ2-3, with D perhaps TRBD2 (6 bases). The germline V and J ends were trimmed by 3 bases and 6 bases, with 16 bases remaining between them. The CDR3 length is 15 residues. Germline V gene data show CDR1 as SGHVS and CDR2 as FNYEAQ.

J is TRBJ2-1 and V is TRBV11-2, with D uncertain. Germline CDR1 SGHAT, CDR2 FQNNGV. The length of the CDR3 is 14 residues. With 6 bases removed from V and 8 bases from J, the gap between germline ends came to 17 bases. CDR3 residues: CASSLSDMIYEQFF. Written as DNA, the CDR3 is TGTGCCAGCAGTCTCAGCGATATGATCTATGAGCAGTTCTTC.

The CDR3 reads CASSVSGPGQGGGNIQYF. The CDR3 nucleotides are TGTGCCAGCAGCGTATCTGGACCGGGACAGGGAGGGGGAAACATTCAGTACTTC. The genes are TRBV9 and TRBJ2-4, with 9 bases that match TRBD1. CDR1 SGDLS and CDR2 YYNGEE come from the germline V gene. The ends lost 1 base at V and 6 bases at J; junction bases unmatched: 14. CDR3 length: 18 amino acids.

The chain carries TRBV27 and TRBJ1-5; 10 bases fit TRBD1. Looked up from germline, CDR1 is MNHEY and CDR2 is SMNVEV (reference sequence). Losses at the gene ends were 5 bases for V and 4 bases for J; bases not matched to a gene: 8. This CDR3 region has 16 residues. CDR3 protein: CASSNRPGQGNQPQHF. The CDR3, as DNA: TGTGCCAGCAGTAACCGTCCGGGACAGGGGAATCAGCCCCAGCATTTT.

V gene TRBV5-4 combines with J gene TRBJ2-7; TRBD1 agrees at 8 bases. The V and J ends lost 0 bases and 6 bases, in that order; junction bases with no gene match: 8. Per germline, CDR1 SGHNT and CDR2 YYREEE (reference sequence). The CDR3 totals 15 residues. In nucleotides, the CDR3 is TGTGCCAGCAGCTTGGATGGGACAGGCTACTCCGAGCAGTACTTC. Protein product: CASSLDGTGYSEQYF.

The rearrangement uses TRBV11-2 and TRBJ2-3; D unclear. The germline V and J ends were trimmed by 1 base and 10 bases, with 12 bases remaining between them. The CDR3 loop spans 13 amino acids. In germline, CDR1 is SGHAT, CDR2 FQNNGV. The CDR3 spells CASSLGVGPAQYF. CDR3 nucleotide sequence: TGTGCCAGCAGCTTAGGGGTAGGTCCGGCGCAGTATTTT.

The J gene is TRBJ2-3, the V gene TRBV18, with 9 bases identical to TRBD2. Germline loops: CDR1 KGHSH, CDR2 LQKENI. This CDR3 comprises 13 residues. V was pared by 6 bases and J by 3 bases, with 1 base of the junction left unmatched. The CDR3 spells CASSGLATDTQYF. The CDR3 bases are TGTGCCAGCTCCGGACTAGCGACAGATACGCAGTATTTT.

The chain carries TRBV10-3 and TRBJ1-1; D gene ambiguous. CDR3 size: 13 residues. Germline V gene data show CDR1 as ENHRY and CDR2 as SYGVKD. Deletions cut 6 bases from V and 5 bases from J, with 13 bases between. CDR3 sequence reads: CAIRGMGETEAFF. In nucleotides, the CDR3 is TGTGCCATCAGGGGGATGGGTGAAACTGAAGCTTTCTTT.

This chain uses TRBV28 with TRBJ2-7, with 11 bases that match TRBD2. In germline, CDR1 is MDHEN, CDR2 SYDVKM. The length of the CDR3 is 19 residues. Trimming at V came to 6 bases and at J to 3 bases, leaving 19 bases not matched to a gene. CDR3 region: CASRNSGGVHPREYYEQYF. Here the CDR3 DNA reads TGTGCCAGCAGGAATAGCGGGGGGGTTCACCCGAGAGAATACTACGAGCAGTACTTC.

This chain links TRBV14 with TRBJ1-4; 7 nucleotides line up with TRBD1. The CDR3 contains 14 residues. From germline, CDR1 is SGHDN and CDR2 FVKESK. V gave up 4 bases and J gave up 5 bases; unmatched junction bases: 4. The CDR3 protein is CASSPDRENEKLFF. The CDR3 region has the DNA TGTGCCAGCAGCCCCGACAGGGAAAATGAAAAACTGTTTTTT.

Details on this clone: The same CDR3 can be traced to other DNA sequences in this sample. The rearrangement uses TRBV20-1 and TRBJ1-1; the D is unclear. The CDR3 consists of 10 residues. The V gene's germline CDR1 is DFQATT and CDR2 SNEGSKA (reference sequence). The V and J ends lost 2 bases and 4 bases respectively, with 2 bases between them. The CDR3 spells CSARRTEAFF. CDR3 bases: TGCAGTGCTAGACGCACTGAAGCTTTCTTT.